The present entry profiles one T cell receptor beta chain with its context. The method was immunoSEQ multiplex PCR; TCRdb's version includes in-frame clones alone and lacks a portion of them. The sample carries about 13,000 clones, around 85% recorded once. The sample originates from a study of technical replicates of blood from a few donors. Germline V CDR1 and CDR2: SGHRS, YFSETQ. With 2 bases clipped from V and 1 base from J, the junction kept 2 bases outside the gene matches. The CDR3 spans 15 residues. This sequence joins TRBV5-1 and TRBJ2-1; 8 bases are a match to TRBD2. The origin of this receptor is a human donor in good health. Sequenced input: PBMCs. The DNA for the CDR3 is TGCGCCAGCAGCTTTAGCGGGGAATCCTACAATGAGCAGTTCTTC. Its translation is CASSFSGESYNEQFF.